This T cell receptor (beta chain) was recorded in a study of cytomegalovirus exposure and HLA in healthy donors. Study details: The 120 validation repertoires were produced on the same platform as the roughly 690 repertoires of the first cohort. This was reported in a later analysis. Study observations and caveats: Under in vitro conditions, three CMV-associated chains were confirmed as specific for CMV antigens. Using the classifier, cytomegalovirus status was reportedly diagnosed with high specificity and sensitivity. Researchers catalogued about 150 TCR beta chains as cytomegalovirus-associated.

Germline V gene sequence: CDR1 PRHDT, CDR2 FYEKMQ (reference sequence). The CDR3 runs 14 residues. Trimming took 2 bases from V and 2 from J, leaving 10 bases between them. Libraries were prepared by immunoSEQ multiplex PCR; TCRdb keeps only in-frame clonotypes and omits some of them. Among roughly 120,000 clones listed, about 88% were seen once. This clone is labeled as medium-sized. Its antigen remains unknown. The receptor's source is a woman aged 18-29 years in good health and CMV-seronegative. The chain links TRBV13 to TRBJ2-7, with D possibly being TRBD2 (5 bases). Sequencing input: PBMCs. The CDR3 protein is CASSLSGGAYEQYF. The CDR3 nucleotides are TGTGCCAGCAGCTTAAGTGGAGGCGCCTACGAGCAGTACTTC.